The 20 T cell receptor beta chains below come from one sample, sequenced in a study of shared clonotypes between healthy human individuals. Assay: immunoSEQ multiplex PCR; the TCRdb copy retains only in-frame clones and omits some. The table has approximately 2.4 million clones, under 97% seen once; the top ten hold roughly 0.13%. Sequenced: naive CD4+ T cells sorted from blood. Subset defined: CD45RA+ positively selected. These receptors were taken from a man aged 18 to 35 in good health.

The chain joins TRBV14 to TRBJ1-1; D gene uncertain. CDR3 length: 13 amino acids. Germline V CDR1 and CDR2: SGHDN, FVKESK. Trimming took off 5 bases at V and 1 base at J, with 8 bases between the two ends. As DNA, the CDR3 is TGTGCCAGCAGCTGGGAGGGGAACACTGAAGCTTTCTTT. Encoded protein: CASSWEGNTEAFF. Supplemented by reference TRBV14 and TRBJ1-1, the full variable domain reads EAGVTQFPSHSVIEKGQTVTLRCDPISGHDNLYWYRRVMGKEIKFLLHFVKESKQDESGMPNNRFLAERTGGTYSTLKVQPAELEDSGVYFCASSWEGNTEAFFGQGTRLTVV.

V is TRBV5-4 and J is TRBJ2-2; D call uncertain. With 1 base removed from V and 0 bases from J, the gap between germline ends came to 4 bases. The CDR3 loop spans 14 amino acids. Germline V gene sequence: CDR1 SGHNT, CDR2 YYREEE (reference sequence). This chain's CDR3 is CASSLNANTGELFF. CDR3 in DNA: TGTGCCAGCAGCTTGAATGCGAACACCGGGGAGCTGTTTTTT.

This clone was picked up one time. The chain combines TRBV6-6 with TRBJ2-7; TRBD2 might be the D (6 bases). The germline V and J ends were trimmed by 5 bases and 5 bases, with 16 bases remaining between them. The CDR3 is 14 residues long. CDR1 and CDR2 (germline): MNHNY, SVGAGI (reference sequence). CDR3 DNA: TGTGCCAGCAGTCACCGGCAGGGAGGTCACGAGCAGTACTTC. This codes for CASSHRQGGHEQYF.

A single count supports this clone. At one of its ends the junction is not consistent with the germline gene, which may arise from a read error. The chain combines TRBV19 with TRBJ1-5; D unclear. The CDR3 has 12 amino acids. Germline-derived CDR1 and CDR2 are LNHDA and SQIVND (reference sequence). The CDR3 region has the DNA TGTCCCCGGGTAGGGATGAATCGGCCCCAGCATTTT. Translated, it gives CPRVGMNRPQHF.

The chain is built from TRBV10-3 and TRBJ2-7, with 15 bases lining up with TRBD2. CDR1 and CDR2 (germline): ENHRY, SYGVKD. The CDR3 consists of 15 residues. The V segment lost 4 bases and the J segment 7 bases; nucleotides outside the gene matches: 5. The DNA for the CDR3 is TGTGCCATCAGTGCAAAGGGACTAGCGGGAGGAGAGCAGTACTTC. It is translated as CAISAKGLAGGEQYF.

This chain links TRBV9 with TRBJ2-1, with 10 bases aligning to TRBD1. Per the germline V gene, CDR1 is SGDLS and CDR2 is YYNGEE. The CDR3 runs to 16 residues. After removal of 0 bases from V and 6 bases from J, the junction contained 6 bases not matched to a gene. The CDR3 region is CASSVASWTGGNEQFF. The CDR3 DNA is TGTGCCAGCAGCGTAGCTTCGTGGACAGGGGGCAATGAGCAGTTCTTC.

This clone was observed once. The CDR3 sequence: CASSLTSSASSYNEQFF. The CDR3 DNA reads as TGTGCCAGCAGCTTGACTAGTAGCGCGAGCTCCTACAATGAGCAGTTCTTC. The V call is TRBV5-4, the J call TRBJ2-1; D might be TRBD2 (5 bases). There are 17 residues in the CDR3. Germline values: CDR1 SGHNT, CDR2 YYREEE (reference sequence). V was trimmed by 1 base and J by 0 bases, leaving 14 bases between them. Based on the CDR3 plus reference TRBV5-4 and TRBJ2-1, the full variable domain is ETGVTQSPTHLIKTRGQQVTLRCSSQSGHNTVSWYQQALGQGPQFIFQYYREEENGRGNFPPRFSGLQFPNYSSELNVNALELDDSALYLCASSLTSSASSYNEQFFGPGTRLTVL.

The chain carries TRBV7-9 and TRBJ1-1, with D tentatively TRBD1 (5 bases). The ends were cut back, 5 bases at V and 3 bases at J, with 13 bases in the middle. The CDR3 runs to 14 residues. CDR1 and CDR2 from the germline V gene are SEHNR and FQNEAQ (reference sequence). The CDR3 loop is CASSRKTRDTEAFF. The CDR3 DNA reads TGTGCCAGCAGCCGGAAGACCAGGGACACTGAAGCTTTCTTT.

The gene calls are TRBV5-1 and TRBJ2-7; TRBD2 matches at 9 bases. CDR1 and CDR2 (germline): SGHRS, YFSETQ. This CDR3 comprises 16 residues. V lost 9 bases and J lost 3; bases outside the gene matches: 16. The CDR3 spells CAILSSGTSVGYEQYF. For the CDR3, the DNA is TGCGCCATATTGTCTAGCGGGACTTCTGTGGGCTACGAGCAGTACTTC.

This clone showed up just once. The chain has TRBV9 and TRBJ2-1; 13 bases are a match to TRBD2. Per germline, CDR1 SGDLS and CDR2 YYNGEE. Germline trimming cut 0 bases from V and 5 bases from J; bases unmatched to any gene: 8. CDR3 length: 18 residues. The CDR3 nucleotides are TGTGCCAGCAGCGTAGGAGAGGGACTAGCGGGGAAAAACAATGAGCAGTTCTTC. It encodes CASSVGEGLAGKNNEQFF.

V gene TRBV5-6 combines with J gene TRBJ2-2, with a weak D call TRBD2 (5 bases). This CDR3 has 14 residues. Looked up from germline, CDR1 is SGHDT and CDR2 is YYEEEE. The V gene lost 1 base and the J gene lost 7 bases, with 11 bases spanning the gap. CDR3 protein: CASSLRLASGELFF. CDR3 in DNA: TGTGCCAGCAGCTTGAGGCTAGCCAGCGGGGAGCTGTTTTTT.

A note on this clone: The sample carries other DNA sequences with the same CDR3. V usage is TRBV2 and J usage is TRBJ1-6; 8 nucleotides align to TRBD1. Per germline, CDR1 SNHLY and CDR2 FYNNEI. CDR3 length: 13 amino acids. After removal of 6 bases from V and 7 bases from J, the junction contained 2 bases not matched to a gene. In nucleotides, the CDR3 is TGTGCCAGCAGGGACAGGGACAATTCACCCCTCCACTTT. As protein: CASRDRDNSPLHF.

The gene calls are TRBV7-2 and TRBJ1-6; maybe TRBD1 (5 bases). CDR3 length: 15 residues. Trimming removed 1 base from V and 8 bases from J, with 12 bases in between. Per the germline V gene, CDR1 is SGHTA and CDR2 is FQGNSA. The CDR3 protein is CASSLVQGRDSPLHF. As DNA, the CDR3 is TGTGCCAGCAGCTTAGTACAAGGCAGGGATTCACCCCTCCACTTT.

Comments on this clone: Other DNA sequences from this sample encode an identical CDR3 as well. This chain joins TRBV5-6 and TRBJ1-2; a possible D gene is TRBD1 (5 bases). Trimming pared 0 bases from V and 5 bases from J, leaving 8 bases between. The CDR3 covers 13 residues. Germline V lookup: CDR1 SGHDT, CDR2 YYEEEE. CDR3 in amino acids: CASSLAGGYGYTF. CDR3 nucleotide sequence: TGTGCCAGCAGCTTGGCCGGGGGGTATGGCTACACCTTC.

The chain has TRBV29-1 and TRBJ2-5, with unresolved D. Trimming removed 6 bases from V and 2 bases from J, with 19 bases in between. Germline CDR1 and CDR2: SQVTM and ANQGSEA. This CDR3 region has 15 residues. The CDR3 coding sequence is TGCAGCGTGGGGTCAGGAGCTTCGATTCAAGAGACCCAGTACTTC. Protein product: CSVGSGASIQETQYF.

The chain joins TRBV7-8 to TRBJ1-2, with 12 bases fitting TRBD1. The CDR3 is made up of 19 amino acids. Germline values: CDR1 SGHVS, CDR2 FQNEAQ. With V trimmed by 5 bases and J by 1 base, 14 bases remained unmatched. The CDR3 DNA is TGTGCCAGCAGCCTACCTACGGGACAGGGGGCACACCGTAACTATGGCTACACCTTC. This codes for CASSLPTGQGAHRNYGYTF.

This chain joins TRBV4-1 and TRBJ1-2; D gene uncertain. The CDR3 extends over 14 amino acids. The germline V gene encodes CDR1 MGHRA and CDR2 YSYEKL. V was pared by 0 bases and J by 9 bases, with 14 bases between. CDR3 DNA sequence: TGCGCCAGCAGCCAAGAGGGTCCCTTCGGTAGCTACACCTTC. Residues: CASSQEGPFGSYTF.

The CDR3 DNA reads TGTGCCAGCAGTCCGCTGGACCTCGGAGGATACGAGCAGTACTTC. Residues: CASSPLDLGGYEQYF. The chain couples TRBV27 to TRBJ2-7; perhaps TRBD2 as D (5 bases). The CDR3 consists of 15 residues. V gave up 5 bases and J gave up 4 bases, with 18 bases separating them. Germline V gene lookup returns CDR1 MNHEY and CDR2 SMNVEV (reference sequence).

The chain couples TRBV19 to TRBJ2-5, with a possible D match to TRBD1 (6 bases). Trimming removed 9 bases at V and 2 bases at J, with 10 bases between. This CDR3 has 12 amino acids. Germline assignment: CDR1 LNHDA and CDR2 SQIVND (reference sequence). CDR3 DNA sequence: TGTGCCAGGCGACAGGTACAAGAGACCCAGTACTTC. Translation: CARRQVQETQYF.

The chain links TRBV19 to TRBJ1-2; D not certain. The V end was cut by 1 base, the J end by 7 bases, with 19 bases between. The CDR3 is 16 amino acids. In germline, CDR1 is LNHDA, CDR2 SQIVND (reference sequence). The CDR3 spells CASSIAGGKVISGYTF. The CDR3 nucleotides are TGTGCCAGTAGTATAGCCGGAGGGAAGGTAATCTCTGGCTACACCTTC. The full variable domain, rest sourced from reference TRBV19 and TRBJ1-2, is DGGITQSPKYLFRKEGQNVTLSCEQNLNHDAMYWYRQDPGQGLRLIYYSQIVNDFQKGDIAEGYSVSREKKESFPLTVTSAQKNPTAFYLCASSIAGGKVISGYTFGSGTRLTVV.